The clone carrying this TCR beta chain was detected many times. This entry comes from a study of early T cells in non-severe SARS-CoV-2 infection. Individual cDNA molecules carried attached unique molecular identifiers. TCRdb re-derived calls from the 5' RACE reads in MiXCR, one entry per CDR3 protein. This table has 32,000 or so distinct CDR3 sequences, about 6.1% appearing once. CDR1 and CDR2 (germline): MNHEY, SVGEGT. The junction had 8 bases not matched to a gene; V was cut back by 6 bases and J by 1 base. This CDR3 is 15 amino acids long. The source is an adult who was a healthcare worker with PCR-confirmed SARS-CoV-2 infection or an uninfected control (not recorded which). V usage is TRBV6-2 or TRBV6-3 and J usage is TRBJ1-2; 7 nucleotides line up with TRBD1. Sequencing was performed on whole blood. The CDR3 coding sequence is TGTGCCAGCAGCGCGTCGACAGGGTATAACTATGGCTACACCTTC. Residues: CASSASTGYNYGYTF.